Sequencing of this TCR beta chain was carried out in a study of blood T cell repertoires in COVID-19. Looking at the study overall: Samples representing acute and convalescent COVID-19 were sourced from the United States, Italy and Spain. PBMCs, B-cell-depleted T cells, or T cells were the source of the cDNA or gDNA that made up the material.

Original analysis: Reference gene primer amplification gave estimated nucleated cell counts. Clones were read by immunoSEQ multiplex PCR, and TCRdb kept only the in-frame ones, dropping some. That table furnishes V, J and clone size, whereas the DNA furnished D and trimming. The sample lists about 190,000 clones; more than 70% were seen once. Germline CDR1 is MNHNY and CDR2 is SVGAGI (reference sequence). V lost 0 bases, J lost 7 bases, and 10 bases lay in between. CDR3 length: 14 residues. This clonotype was sampled from a woman aged 35 to 49 who had recovered from COVID-19. The sample comprised peripheral blood. The chain carries TRBV6-6 and TRBJ1-5; weak D call: TRBD1 (5 bases). The CDR3 region has the DNA TGTGCCAGCAGTTACTCGGTTACAGGACAGCCCCAGCATTTT. Residues: CASSYSVTGQPQHF.